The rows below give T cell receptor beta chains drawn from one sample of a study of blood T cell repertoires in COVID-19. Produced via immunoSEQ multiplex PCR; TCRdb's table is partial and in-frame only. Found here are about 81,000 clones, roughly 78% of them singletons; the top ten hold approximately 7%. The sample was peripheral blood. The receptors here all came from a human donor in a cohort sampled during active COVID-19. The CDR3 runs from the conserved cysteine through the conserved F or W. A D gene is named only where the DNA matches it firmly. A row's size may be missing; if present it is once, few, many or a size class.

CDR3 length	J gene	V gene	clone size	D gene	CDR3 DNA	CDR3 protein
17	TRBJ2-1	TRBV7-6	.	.	TGTGCCAGCAGCTTAGCACGCATAAAGAGCTCCTACAATGAGCAGTTCTTC	CASSLARIKSSYNEQFF
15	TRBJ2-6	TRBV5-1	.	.	TGCGCCAGCAGCTTGGTCCGCTCTGGGGCCAACGTCCTGACTTTC	CASSLVRSGANVLTF
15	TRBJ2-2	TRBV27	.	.	TGTGCCAGCACCCCGGGACACGTTGACACCGGGGAGCTGTTTTTT	CASTPGHVDTGELFF
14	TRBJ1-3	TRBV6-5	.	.	TGTGCCAGCAGGTCGGGAGATACTGGAAACACCATATATTTT	CASRSGDTGNTIYF
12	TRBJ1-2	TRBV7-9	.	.	TGTGCCAGCAGCTTAGGCTCGGATGGCTACACCTTC	CASSLGSDGYTF
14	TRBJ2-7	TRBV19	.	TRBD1	TGTGCCAGTAGTTTCACAGGGGCCTCCTACGAGCAGTACTTC	CASSFTGASYEQYF
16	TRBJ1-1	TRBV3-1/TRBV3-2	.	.	TGTGCCAGCAGCCAAGCTGGGGGGTCCCCAAACACTGAAGCTTTCTTT	CASSQAGGSPNTEAFF
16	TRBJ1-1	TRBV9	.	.	TGTGCCAGCAGCGTAGATGGCCAGGGCATGAACACTGAAGCTTTCTTT	CASSVDGQGMNTEAFF
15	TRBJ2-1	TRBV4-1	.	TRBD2	TGCGCCAGCAGCCAAGACGGCGGGGGGCAAGGTGAGCAGTTCTTC	CASSQDGGGQGEQFF
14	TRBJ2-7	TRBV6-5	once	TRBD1	TGTGCCAGCAGTAGGGGGACAGGGGGCCACGAGCAGTACTTC	CASSRGTGGHEQYF
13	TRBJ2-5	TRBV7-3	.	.	TGTGCCAGCAGCCTAAGACAACAAGAGACCCAGTACTTC	CASSLRQQETQYF
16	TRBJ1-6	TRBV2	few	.	TGTGCCAGCAGGGATCCCGGGACAAGTTATAATTCACCCCTCCACTTT	CASRDPGTSYNSPLHF
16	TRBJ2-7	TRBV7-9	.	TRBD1	TGTGCCAGCAGCTCAACCGACAGGGTGCATGGCTACGAGCAGTACTTC	CASSSTDRVHGYEQYF
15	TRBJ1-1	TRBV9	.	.	TGTGCCAGCAGCGTCGGAGCAGGGGTGAACACTGAAGCTTTCTTT	CASSVGAGVNTEAFF
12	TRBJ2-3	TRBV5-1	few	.	TGCGCCAGCAGCTTCGGGGGAAATACGCAGTATTTT	CASSFGGNTQYF
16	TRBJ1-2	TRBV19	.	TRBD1	TGTGCCAGTAGTATGGCCCAGGGGGCCCTAAACTATGGCTACACCTTC	CASSMAQGALNYGYTF
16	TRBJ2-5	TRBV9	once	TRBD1	TGTGCCAGCAGCGTAGTCGGGACAGGGGGCTTGGAGACCCAGTACTTC	CASSVVGTGGLETQYF
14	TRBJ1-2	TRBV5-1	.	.	TGCGCCAGCAGCTCTCCGGGAGGACTCTATGGCTACACCTTC	CASSSPGGLYGYTF
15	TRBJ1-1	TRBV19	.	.	TGTGCCAGTAGGGAGGGGGGGAGCCCTAACACTGAAGCTTTCTTT	CASREGGSPNTEAFF
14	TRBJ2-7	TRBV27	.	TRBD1	TGTGCCAGCAGTTTAATACAGGGGGCCTTCGAGCAGTACTTC	CASSLIQGAFEQYF
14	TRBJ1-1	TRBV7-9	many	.	TGTGCCAGCAGCTACCGACAGGAGACCAATGAAGCTTTCTTT	CASSYRQETNEAFF
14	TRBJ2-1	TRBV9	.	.	TGTGCCAGCAGCGTGCGGGGTTCGAGGGATGAGCAGTTCTTC	CASSVRGSRDEQFF
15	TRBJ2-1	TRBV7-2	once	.	TGTGCCAGCAGCTTGACCCAGGGCTCCTACAATGAGCAGTTCTTC	CASSLTQGSYNEQFF
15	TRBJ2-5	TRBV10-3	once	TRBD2	TGTGCCATCAGTGAAGGACTAGCGGGGGGCGAGACCCAGTACTTC	CAISEGLAGGETQYF
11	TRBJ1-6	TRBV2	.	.	TGTGCCAGCAGGACTTCGTCACCCCTCCACTTT	CASRTSSPLHF
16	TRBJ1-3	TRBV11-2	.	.	TGTGCCAGCAGCTTGGGGTTTGGGGCCTCTGGAAACACCATATATTTT	CASSLGFGASGNTIYF
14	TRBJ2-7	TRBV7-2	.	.	TGTGCCAGCAGCCCAAGAGGGCGTACCTACGAGCAGTACTTC	CASSPRGRTYEQYF
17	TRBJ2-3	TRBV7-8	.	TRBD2	TGTGCCAGCAGCTTAGGCCTAGCGGGGGCCGCCACAGATACGCAGTATTTT	CASSLGLAGAATDTQYF
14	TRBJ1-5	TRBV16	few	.	TGTGCCAGCAGCCAATCTGGGGCAGGGCAGCCCCAGCATTTT	CASSQSGAGQPQHF
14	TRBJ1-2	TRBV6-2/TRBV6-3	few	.	TGTGCCAGCAGTGCTCAACAGGGTAGAAGTGGCTACACCTTC	CASSAQQGRSGYTF
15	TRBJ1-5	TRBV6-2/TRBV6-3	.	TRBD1	TGTGCCAGCAGTTCCGGGACAGGATATAATCAGCCCCAGCATTTT	CASSSGTGYNQPQHF
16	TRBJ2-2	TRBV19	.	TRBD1	TGTGCCAGTAGTGGCCGGGGACAGGGGGGAACCGGGGAGCTGTTTTTT	CASSGRGQGGTGELFF
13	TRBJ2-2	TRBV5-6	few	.	TGTGCCAGCAGCGACACAGGCACCGGGGAGCTGTTTTTT	CASSDTGTGELFF
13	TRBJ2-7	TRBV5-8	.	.	TGTGCCAGCAGCTTGTATCCCTCCTACGAGCAGTACTTC	CASSLYPSYEQYF
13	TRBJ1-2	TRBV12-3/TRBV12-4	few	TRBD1	TGTGCCAGCAGTTTCGAGGGGGCGCGTGGCTACACCTTC	CASSFEGARGYTF
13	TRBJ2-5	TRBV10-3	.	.	TGTGCCATCAGTGAGTTGGGGCGGGAGACCCAGTACTTC	CAISELGRETQYF
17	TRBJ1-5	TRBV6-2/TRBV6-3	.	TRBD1	TGTGCCAGCAGCTCGCACAGGGGGCGCGGGTTGAATCAGCCCCAGCATTTT	CASSSHRGRGLNQPQHF
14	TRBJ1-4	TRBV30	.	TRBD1	TGTGCCTGGAGTGAAGGACAGGGGAATGAAAAACTGTTTTTT	CAWSEGQGNEKLFF
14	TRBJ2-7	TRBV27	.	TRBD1	TGTGCCAGCAGTTCGGGGACAGGGGGTGGCGAGCAGTACTTC	CASSSGTGGGEQYF
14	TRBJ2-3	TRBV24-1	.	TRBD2	TGTGCCACCAGTGATGTCTTTAGCGGGGATACGCAGTATTTT	CATSDVFSGDTQYF
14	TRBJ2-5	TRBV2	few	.	TGTGCCAGCAAGGGGCGGGACTACCAAGAGACCCAGTACTTC	CASKGRDYQETQYF
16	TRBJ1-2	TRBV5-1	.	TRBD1	TGCGCCAGCAGCTTGGGGGCCCCCGGCCCAGGGGGTGGCTACACCTTC	CASSLGAPGPGGGYTF
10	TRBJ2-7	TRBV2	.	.	TGTGCCAGCAGTGAATTTGGACTGGACTTC	CASSEFGLDF
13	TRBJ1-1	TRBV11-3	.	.	TGTGCCAGCAGCTTGGGCAGGAACACTGAAGCTTTCTTT	CASSLGRNTEAFF